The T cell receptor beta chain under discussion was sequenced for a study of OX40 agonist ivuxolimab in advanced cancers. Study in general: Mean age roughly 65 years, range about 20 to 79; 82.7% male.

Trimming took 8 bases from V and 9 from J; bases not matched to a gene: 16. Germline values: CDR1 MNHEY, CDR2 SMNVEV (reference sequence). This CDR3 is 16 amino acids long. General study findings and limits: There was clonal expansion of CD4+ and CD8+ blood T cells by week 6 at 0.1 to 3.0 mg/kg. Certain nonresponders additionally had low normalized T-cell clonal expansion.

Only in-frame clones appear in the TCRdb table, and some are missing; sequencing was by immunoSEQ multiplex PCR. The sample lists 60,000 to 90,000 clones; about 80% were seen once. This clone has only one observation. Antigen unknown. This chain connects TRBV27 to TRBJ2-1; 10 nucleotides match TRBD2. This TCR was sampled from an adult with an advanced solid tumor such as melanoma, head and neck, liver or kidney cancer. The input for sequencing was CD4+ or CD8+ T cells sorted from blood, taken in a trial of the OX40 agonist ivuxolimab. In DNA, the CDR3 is TGTGCCAGCCGAAAGGCCCGTAGCGGGAGGTCGGCTGAGCAGTTCTTC. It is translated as CASRKARSGRSAEQFF.